The present T cell receptor beta chain was sequenced within a study of blood T cell repertoires in COVID-19 (TCRdb year 2020). As for the study more broadly: Collaborator samples came from the United States, Italy and Spain and covered acute and convalescent phases of COVID-19. A de-identified subject ID, COVID-19 status, age in years and sex were almost always included in the sample metadata. Samples were obtained from the ongoing ImmuneRACE study (first 160 participants) and from roughly 1,300 subjects provided by 6 global collaborators. Subjects who had been exposed to COVID-19, were actively infected with it, or had recovered from it provided the deeply sampled blood TCRbeta repertoires that made up the dataset. The material from the prospective study consisted of cDNA or gDNA derived from T cells, B-cell-depleted T cells, or PBMCs. Where available, HLA class I and class II types were obtained from metadata supplied by the sample provider rather than from assay-based typing. The repertoires were released in a freely available public database intended as a resource for research on the immune response to SARS-CoV-2.

Broad study findings and their caveats: How much clinical and demographic metadata was included differed by source and by participant, and the metadata was provided uncurated.

Samples from volunteer blood donors who had recovered from COVID-19 were contributed by a second Seattle source. Each collaborating institution followed its own protocols to collect whole blood in K2EDTA tubes. For TCRbeta analysis, collaborators shipped samples in one of three forms: frozen whole blood, isolated PBMCs, or DNA extracted from either of those sample types. TCRbeta CDR3 regions were amplified from genomic DNA using the immunoSEQ Assay, a bias-controlled multiplex PCR. In the authors' own workflow: Within the assay, amplification of reference gene primers was used to estimate how many nucleated cells each sample contained. Sequence reads were collapsed and filtered to measure the absolute abundance of every unique TCRbeta CDR3 rearrangement. For each sample, productive Simpson clonality was calculated as the square root of Simpson's diversity index across productive rearrangements. TCRdb's version of the immuneACCESS table is confined to in-frame rearrangements and falls short of the full clone set. An unresolved V gene accounts for under half of the shortfall where checked; the remainder is of unknown origin. Clone size and the V and J calls come from that table; the DNA yielded D and trimming. This sample has roughly 250,000 clones in its table, and over 80% of those were observed once. The top ten clonotypes cover about 1.5% of the sample.

Including cysteine and phenylalanine, the CDR3 has 16 amino acids. Only CDR3 DNA is held: 48 bases, read in frame from base 1. V is cut back by 3 bases and J by 4 bases, with 8 bases in the junction unmatched. Looking up the germline V gene yields CDR1 SGHTA and CDR2 FQGNSA. On this clone: There is no known antigen for this receptor. No base-level quality is on record; no much larger clone is a single base apart.

This receptor chain uses TRBV7-2 and TRBJ2-5, with 10 central nucleotides matching TRBD2. Sample: peripheral blood. The TCR originated in a woman in her thirties or forties who had recovered from COVID-19. The nucleotide sequence reads TGTGCCAGCAGCTTGGGTCCCAGCGGGGGGGCAGAGACCCAGTACTTC. It is translated as CASSLGPSGGAETQYF.